The 18 T cell receptor beta chains in this list originate from one sample, sequenced in a study of cytomegalovirus exposure and HLA in healthy donors. The PCR was carried out with 60 Vbeta primers and 13 Jbeta primers. Using immunoSEQ multiplex PCR, the repertoire was profiled, and TCRdb retains in-frame clones only, with some absent. Seen here are around 80,000 clones, roughly 78% observed once, and the top ten hold around 4.5%. Sequencing used PBMCs. The receptors stem from a man aged 40-49 years in good health and CMV-seronegative.

About this clone itself: Sequence at one end of the junction differs from germline and may be a read error. The DNA of the CDR3 is TGCGCGATCAGCGGGGATTCCCCCTACGAGCAGTACTTC. Encoded protein: CAISGDSPYEQYF. The chain employs TRBV28 and TRBJ2-7; 7 bases agree with TRBD2. The germline CDR1 and CDR2 sequences are MDHEN and SYDVKM. The CDR3 is 13 residues long.

The chain carries TRBV9 and TRBJ2-5; D perhaps matches TRBD1 (5 bases). The J call is uncertain, as TRBJ2-7 better fits the DNA end. This CDR3 spans 16 amino acids. Per germline, CDR1 SGDLS and CDR2 YYNGEE. This chain's CDR3 is CASSANTATGIYEQYF. The CDR3 DNA reads TGTGCCAGCAGCGCCAATACGGCCACAGGCATCTACGAGCAGTACTTC.

This clone was counted a few times. The junction does not match germline at one end; this may be a read error. V usage is TRBV7-7 and J usage is TRBJ2-1; 12 nucleotides align to TRBD2. Germline V gene lookup returns CDR1 SSHAT and CDR2 FNYEAQ (reference sequence). CDR3 size: 19 residues. CDR3 in DNA: TGTGCTAGCAGCTTAGCCCGTGGTACTAGCGGGAGGTACTTCAATGAGCAGTTCTTC. Translation gives CASSLARGTSGRYFNEQFF.

V gene TRBV11-2 combines with J gene TRBJ1-4, with 10 bases aligning to TRBD1. Germline CDR1 reads SGHAT; CDR2 reads FQNNGV. Unmatched junction bases numbered 11, after V lost 5 bases and J lost 8 bases. The CDR3 runs 16 residues. The CDR3 reads CASSPGGTGEEEKLFF. For the CDR3, the DNA is TGTGCCAGCAGCCCAGGGGGGACAGGGGAGGAGGAAAAACTGTTTTTT.

The genes are TRBV27 and TRBJ2-3; possibly TRBD2 for D (6 bases). V lost 4 bases and J lost 5, with 13 bases in between. Germline lookup yields CDR1 MNHEY and CDR2 SMNVEV (reference sequence). CDR3 length: 14 amino acids. The CDR3 region has the DNA TGTGCCAGCAGTTCGTTGCGGGGAATAGATACGCAGTATTTT. This encodes CASSSLRGIDTQYF.

This chain uses TRBV27 with TRBJ2-7; D is perhaps TRBD1 (6 bases). The V end lost 5 bases, the J end lost 3 bases, and 17 bases lay between the germline ends. The germline V gene encodes CDR1 MNHEY and CDR2 SMNVEV (reference sequence). CDR3 size: 15 residues. CDR3 in amino acids: CASSTSGTRNYEQYF. As DNA, the CDR3 is TGTGCCAGCAGTACCTCCGGGACACGTAACTACGAGCAGTACTTC.

The chain links TRBV10-3 to TRBJ2-1; 8 bases match TRBD2. V shed 7 bases, J shed 6 bases, and the junction held 8 bases outside the gene matches. CDR3 length: 14 residues. CDR1 and CDR2 (germline): ENHRY, SYGVKD. CDR3 amino acids: CAIKGTSGSNEQFF. CDR3 in DNA: TGTGCCATCAAAGGAACTAGCGGTTCCAATGAGCAGTTCTTC.

The chain recombines TRBV11-2 with TRBJ2-7, with 13 bases fitting TRBD2. The V and J ends lost 1 base and 3 bases, in that order; junction bases with no gene match: 9. Germline V lookup: CDR1 SGHAT, CDR2 FQNNGV. The CDR3 runs to 18 residues. The CDR3 nucleotides read TGTGCCAGCAGCTTAGGGACTAGCGGGAGCCCGTTTAACTACGAGCAGTACTTC. Amino acids: CASSLGTSGSPFNYEQYF.

The chain recombines TRBV19 with TRBJ1-1; TRBD1 aligns across 8 bases. Looked up from germline, CDR1 is LNHDA and CDR2 is SQIVND (reference sequence). The CDR3 is 14 amino acids. Losses at the gene ends were 6 bases for V and 3 bases for J; bases not matched to a gene: 6. The CDR3 DNA is TGTGCCAGTAGAGGGACAGGCGTACACACTGAAGCTTTCTTT. This encodes CASRGTGVHTEAFF.

The V call is TRBV28, the J call TRBJ2-1; D perhaps matches TRBD2 (5 bases). This CDR3 spans 17 amino acids. Germline CDR1 MDHEN, CDR2 SYDVKM. Trimming shortened V by 3 bases and J by 4 bases, and 19 bases separated the two germline ends. CDR3 DNA sequence: TGTGCCAGCAGTTTCTCGGGGTTTGGGTTTGCGTACAATGAGCAGTTCTTC. It codes for CASSFSGFGFAYNEQFF.

The chain is built from TRBV30 and TRBJ2-1; 8 nucleotides agree with TRBD2. CDR1 is GTSNPN, CDR2 SVGIG, per germline (reference sequence). With 3 bases clipped from V and 9 bases from J, the junction kept 7 bases outside the gene matches. The CDR3 contains 13 residues. The CDR3 DNA is TGTGCCTGGAGGGGACTAGAGGGATTTGAGCAGTTCTTC. It encodes CAWRGLEGFEQFF.

The rearrangement joins TRBV9 to TRBJ2-1; 15 positions match TRBD2. V lost 3 bases and J lost 1; bases outside the gene matches: 5. Germline-derived CDR1 and CDR2 are SGDLS and YYNGEE. The CDR3 runs 18 residues. The CDR3 DNA is TGTGCCAGCAGCGGGACTAGCGGGAGGGAGGGTTCCTACAATGAGCAGTTCTTC. It codes for CASSGTSGREGSYNEQFF.

This clone was counted a few times. V usage is TRBV7-9 and J usage is TRBJ1-5; D is undetermined. V was clipped by 1 base and J by 4 bases, with 20 bases between them. The CDR3 consists of 18 residues. Per the germline V gene, CDR1 is SEHNR and CDR2 is FQNEAQ (reference sequence). The CDR3 is CASSLDRSGVILNQPQHF. CDR3 coding DNA: TGTGCCAGCAGCTTAGATCGGAGTGGTGTGATCCTGAATCAGCCCCAGCATTTT.

The rearrangement links TRBV18 to TRBJ2-1; TRBD2 matches at 9 bases. V trimming: 1 base; J trimming: 5 bases; junction bases outside the gene matches: 6. The V gene's germline CDR1 is KGHSH and CDR2 LQKENI. The CDR3 length is 16 residues. The CDR3 coding sequence is TGTGCCAGCTCACCACTTGAGACTAGCGGAGACAATGAGCAGTTCTTC. The encoded protein is CASSPLETSGDNEQFF.

J is TRBJ1-1 and V is TRBV6-5, with 7 nucleotides matching TRBD1. The V segment lost 5 bases and the J segment 7 bases; nucleotides outside the gene matches: 4. Germline V CDR1 and CDR2: MNHEY, SVGAGI. The CDR3 covers 12 residues. CDR3 protein: CASSQGTVEAFF. The CDR3 bases are TGTGCCAGCAGTCAAGGGACAGTTGAAGCTTTCTTT.

The chain is built from TRBV4-1 and TRBJ2-7; D might be TRBD1 (5 bases). The CDR3 runs to 18 residues. Germline V gives CDR1 MGHRA, CDR2 YSYEKL. Trimming stripped 0 bases from V and 3 bases from J, with 21 bases between. CDR3 protein: CASSQEGVTRPILYEQYF. CDR3 nucleotide sequence: TGCGCCAGCAGCCAAGAAGGGGTAACGAGACCGATCCTCTACGAGCAGTACTTC.

This clone has a single count. CDR3 in amino acids: CAIARGLAESDTQYF. The CDR3 DNA reads as TGTGCCATCGCCCGGGGACTAGCGGAATCAGATACGCAGTATTTT. This chain joins TRBV10-3 and TRBJ2-3; 11 bases line up with TRBD2. V lost 8 bases and J lost 4; bases outside the gene matches: 8. The CDR3 sequence is 15 residues long. Germline V CDR1 and CDR2: ENHRY, SYGVKD.

This clone was counted a single time. The chain uses TRBV27 and TRBJ2-2, with D maybe TRBD2 (6 bases). The V gene lost 5 bases and the J gene lost 2 bases, with 12 bases spanning the gap. The CDR3 covers 15 residues. CDR1 MNHEY and CDR2 SMNVEV come from the germline V gene (reference sequence). The CDR3 sequence is CASSQTRLNTGELFF. The CDR3 DNA sequence: TGTGCCAGCAGTCAGACTAGACTCAACACCGGGGAGCTGTTTTTT.